The next 15 T cell receptor beta chains were all read from a single sample in a study of blood T cell repertoires in COVID-19. The data were produced by immunoSEQ multiplex PCR, yet TCRdb's version contains in-frame clones alone and is incomplete. The data show under 200,000 clones, with more than 65% seen just once and around 8% held by the top ten. Input material: peripheral blood. The receptors were sampled from an older woman with COVID-19, enrolled during active disease.

V and J are TRBV5-1 and TRBJ1-4; tentatively, D is TRBD1 (6 bases). Germline V gene sequence: CDR1 SGHRS, CDR2 YFSETQ. The CDR3 spans 16 residues. Trimming cost V 0 bases and J 5 bases, with 14 bases left between them. Written as DNA, the CDR3 is TGCGCCAGCAGCTTGGAAAACCCAGGGGCAAATGAAAAACTGTTTTTT. This codes for CASSLENPGANEKLFF.

V is TRBV27 and J is TRBJ2-2; TRBD2 agrees at 11 bases. The V and J ends lost 5 bases and 5 bases, in that order; junction bases with no gene match: 7. CDR1 MNHEY and CDR2 SMNVEV come from the germline V gene (reference sequence). The CDR3 is made up of 16 amino acids. DNA of the CDR3: TGTGCCAGCAGTGGTAGCGGGAGGGCCGCTACCGGGGAGCTGTTTTTT. Protein product: CASSGSGRAATGELFF.

The gene calls are TRBV9 and TRBJ2-2, with a possible D match to TRBD2 (6 bases). The CDR3 is 15 amino acids. V was trimmed by 8 bases and J by 3 bases, leaving 17 bases between them. Germline V gene lookup returns CDR1 SGDLS and CDR2 YYNGEE. This chain's CDR3 is CASTLASTDTGELFF. The CDR3 coding sequence is TGTGCCAGTACCCTAGCGTCAACGGACACCGGGGAGCTGTTTTTT.

The V call is TRBV6-4, the J call TRBJ2-6; D is uncertain. Trimming shortened V by 4 bases and J by 2 bases, and 3 bases separated the two germline ends. The CDR3 loop spans 13 amino acids. From germline, CDR1 is MRHNA and CDR2 SNTAGT. CDR3 protein: CASSAAGANVLTF. In DNA form, the CDR3 reads TGTGCCAGCAGTGCGGCTGGGGCCAACGTCCTGACTTTC.

This chain links TRBV6-2 or TRBV6-3 with TRBJ1-6, with 8 bases that match TRBD1. CDR1 is MNHEY and CDR2 is SVGEGT in the germline V gene. The CDR3 has 12 residues. V trimming: 6 bases; J trimming: 12 bases; junction bases outside the gene matches: 4. The CDR3: CASSRGPGPLHF. The CDR3 bases are TGTGCCAGCAGCAGGGGGCCTGGACCCCTCCACTTT.

V is TRBV28 and J is TRBJ1-5; D is perhaps TRBD1 (5 bases). V lost 10 bases and J 2 bases, leaving 12 bases between the germline ends. The CDR3 consists of 13 residues. CDR1 is MDHEN, CDR2 SYDVKM, per germline. The CDR3 DNA reads as TGTGCCACACGACAGTCTCGCAATCAGCCCCAGCATTTT. It specifies CATRQSRNQPQHF.

The rearrangement links TRBV5-1 to TRBJ2-3; a possible D gene is TRBD1 (5 bases). Trimming pared 0 bases from V and 6 bases from J, leaving 11 bases between. Germline V gene lookup returns CDR1 SGHRS and CDR2 YFSETQ. This CDR3 region has 14 residues. The CDR3 DNA sequence: TGCGCCAGCAGCTTGGGGGTGGGGCCCGATACGCAGTATTTT. It specifies CASSLGVGPDTQYF.

J is TRBJ1-2 and V is TRBV2; D is ambiguous. V was shortened by 4 bases and J by 6 bases, with 15 bases between the two germline ends. The germline V gene has CDR1 SNHLY and CDR2 FYNNEI. This CDR3 spans 14 amino acids. This chain's CDR3 is CASSGGGSADGYTF. The CDR3 nucleotides read TGTGCCAGCAGTGGCGGCGGTTCGGCGGATGGCTACACCTTC.

This clone was detected a few times. The chain uses TRBV13 and TRBJ1-6; 10 bases are shared with TRBD1. Germline values: CDR1 PRHDT, CDR2 FYEKMQ (reference sequence). The CDR3 runs 17 residues. V lost 2 bases, J lost 7 bases, and 8 bases stayed unmatched. In DNA form, the CDR3 reads TGTGCCAGCAGCTTAACGTCTGGGACAGGGGCAAATTCACCCCTCCACTTT. Protein sequence: CASSLTSGTGANSPLHF.

This clone has just one count. The V gene is TRBV28, the J gene TRBJ2-1; 7 bases map to TRBD2. V lost 4 bases and J lost 4; bases outside the gene matches: 7. Germline V gene sequence: CDR1 MDHEN, CDR2 SYDVKM. The CDR3 runs 15 residues. The CDR3 region is CASSSPGGRYNEQFF. The CDR3 nucleotides read TGTGCCAGCAGTTCCCCGGGCGGGAGATACAATGAGCAGTTCTTC.

V and J are TRBV5-1 and TRBJ1-1, with 7 bases identical to TRBD1. The V segment lost 5 bases and the J segment 0 bases; nucleotides outside the gene matches: 7. The CDR3 covers 15 residues. Germline CDR1 and CDR2: SGHRS and YFSETQ. The CDR3 nucleotides are TGCGCCAGCAGGGCCGGGACAGTCATGAACACTGAAGCTTTCTTT. Amino acid sequence: CASRAGTVMNTEAFF.

The chain uses TRBV7-2 and TRBJ2-1, with TRBD1 matching 7 bases. The CDR3 length is 15 residues. Germline CDR1 is SGHTA and CDR2 is FQGNSA. Unmatched junction bases numbered 5, after V lost 5 bases and J lost 1 base. The CDR3: CASSQDRWSYNEQFF. In DNA, the CDR3 is TGTGCCAGCAGCCAGGACAGGTGGTCCTACAATGAGCAGTTCTTC.

In this sample, this clone turned up a few times. One end of the junction fails to match germline, which may point to a read error. The chain is built from TRBV7-7 and TRBJ2-5; 7 bases agree with TRBD2. Germline CDR1 is SSHAT and CDR2 is FNYEAQ (reference sequence). This CDR3 has 15 amino acids. CDR3 bases: TGTGCTAGCAGCTTAGGCGTGGGAGGGGAAGAGACCCAGTACTTC. Amino acid sequence: CASSLGVGGEETQYF.

This chain connects TRBV11-2 to TRBJ2-2; possible D gene TRBD2, 5 bases. CDR1 and CDR2 (germline): SGHAT, FQNNGV. CDR3 length: 17 amino acids. V was shortened by 1 base and J by 4 bases, with 16 bases between the two germline ends. The CDR3 spells CASSLGLGVLVTGELFF. CDR3 nucleotides: TGTGCCAGCAGCTTAGGACTCGGGGTTTTGGTCACCGGGGAGCTGTTTTTT. The full variable domain, with the rest looked up from reference TRBV11-2 and TRBJ2-2, is EAGVAQSPRYKIIEKRQSVAFWCNPISGHATLYWYQQILGQGPKLLIQFQNNGVVDDSQLPKDRFSAERLKGVDSTLKIQPAKLEDSAVYLCASSLGLGVLVTGELFFGEGSRLTVL.

V usage is TRBV3-1 (or the pseudogene TRBV3-2) and J usage is TRBJ2-1; 9 positions agree with TRBD1. The CDR3 totals 15 residues. From germline, CDR1 is LGHDT and CDR2 YNNKEL (reference sequence). Unmatched junction bases numbered 6, after V lost 2 bases and J lost 7 bases. CDR3 nucleotide sequence: TGTGCCAGCAGCCAATCCGGACAGGGGTTGAATGAGCAGTTCTTC. Translating gives CASSQSGQGLNEQFF.